The rows below give T cell receptor beta chains drawn from one sample of a study of shared clonotypes between healthy human individuals. Data came from immunoSEQ multiplex PCR; TCRdb stores just in-frame clones and leaves some out. This table has about 600,000 clones, around 97% appearing once. Sequenced sample: naive CD4+ T cells sorted from blood. Receptors originate from a woman aged 30 to 39 in good health. CDR3s include the opening cysteine and the closing phenylalanine or tryptophan. The order of the fields is J gene, V gene, clone size, D gene, CDR3 protein, CDR3 DNA. D genes are given only for firm matches. A clone size is listed for some rows: how often the clone was seen (once, few, many), or a class if it is expanded.

TRBJ2-7 | TRBV6-4 | once | TRBD2 | CASSDSRGREYF | TGTGCCAGCAGTGACTCTCGGGGGAGGGAGTACTTC
TRBJ2-7 | TRBV5-1 | NA | TRBD2 | CASSLGPSGSTYEQYF | TGCGCCAGCAGCTTGGGACCTAGCGGGAGTACCTACGAGCAGTACTTC
TRBJ2-3 | TRBV28 | NA | NA | CASSGPSLDTQYF | TGTGCCAGCAGTGGACCTAGCTTAGATACGCAGTATTTT
TRBJ1-1 | TRBV6-1 | NA | NA | CASSPAGVNTEAFF | TGTGCCAGCAGCCCGGCGGGGGTTAACACTGAAGCTTTCTTT
TRBJ2-3 | TRBV25-1 | NA | NA | CASSDTASTDTQYF | TGTGCCAGCAGTGACACAGCTAGCACAGATACGCAGTATTTT
TRBJ2-3 | TRBV7-6 | NA | NA | CASSSQWVSSTDTQYF | TGTGCCAGCAGCTCCCAGTGGGTCAGTTCCACAGATACGCAGTATTTT
TRBJ2-1 | TRBV29-1 | NA | TRBD2 | CSVEGQTSGSVYNEQFF | TGCAGCGTTGAAGGTCAAACTAGCGGGAGTGTCTACAATGAGCAGTTCTTC
TRBJ1-5 | TRBV6-1 | NA | TRBD1 | CASSEFRRDSDNQPQHF | TGTGCCAGCAGTGAATTCCGCCGGGACAGCGATAATCAGCCCCAGCATTTT
TRBJ2-3 | TRBV6-4 | NA | TRBD2 | CASSDTSGTDTQYF | TGTGCCAGCAGTGACACTAGCGGTACAGATACGCAGTATTTT
TRBJ1-1 | TRBV5-1 | NA | NA | CASSQQQNTEAFF | TGCGCCAGCAGCCAACAACAGAACACTGAAGCTTTCTTT
TRBJ2-3 | TRBV7-8 | NA | NA | CASSLIREITDTQYF | TGTGCCAGCAGCTTAATCCGGGAGATTACAGATACGCAGTATTTT
TRBJ1-6 | TRBV6-5 | NA | NA | CASSIVRDYNSPLHF | TGTGCCAGCAGCATCGTGAGAGACTATAATTCACCCCTCCACTTT
TRBJ2-3 | TRBV6-1 | NA | NA | CASSEVTDTQYF | TGTGCCAGCAGTGAAGTCACAGATACGCAGTATTTT
TRBJ1-1 | TRBV27 | NA | NA | CASSFNRVNTEAFF | TGTGCCAGCAGTTTTAACAGGGTGAACACTGAAGCTTTCTTT
TRBJ2-7 | TRBV4-1 | NA | TRBD2 | CASSQEGGLAGGPPPYEQYF | TGCGCCAGCAGCCAAGAGGGGGGACTAGCGGGAGGGCCACCTCCATACGAGCAGTACTTC
TRBJ1-5 | TRBV30 | NA | NA | CAWSITGLQQPQHF | TGTGCCTGGAGTATAACAGGTCTTCAACAGCCCCAGCATTTT
TRBJ2-7 | TRBV19 | once | NA | CASSIDLGQTYEQYF | TGTGCCAGTAGTATAGATCTTGGGCAGACCTACGAGCAGTACTTC
TRBJ2-5 | TRBV10-1 | NA | NA | CASSEFSRQETQYF | TGCGCCAGCAGTGAGTTTTCCCGGCAAGAGACCCAGTACTTC
TRBJ2-3 | TRBV19 | NA | NA | CASRASGTGDTQYF | TGTGCCAGTAGAGCTAGCGGGACAGGCGATACGCAGTATTTT
TRBJ2-1 | TRBV7-2 | once | TRBD1 | CASSLGQGSYNEQFF | TGTGCCAGCAGCTTGGGACAGGGCTCCTACAATGAGCAGTTCTTC
TRBJ1-2 | TRBV10-3 | NA | NA | CAISEAGTDNYGYTF | TGTGCCATCAGTGAAGCCGGGACGGACAACTATGGCTACACCTTC
TRBJ2-7 | TRBV9 | NA | NA | CASSVDPAATSYEQYF | TGTGCCAGCAGCGTAGACCCCGCAGCGACCTCCTACGAGCAGTACTTC
TRBJ1-1 | TRBV7-3 | NA | NA | CASSIDRNTEAFF | TGTGCCAGCAGCATAGACAGGAACACTGAAGCTTTCTTT
TRBJ1-5 | TRBV19 | NA | TRBD1 | CATLEITGGDQPQHF | TGTGCCACCTTAGAGATCACAGGGGGGGATCAGCCCCAGCATTTT
TRBJ2-7 | TRBV11-1 | NA | TRBD2 | CASRTSGRAGEQYF | TGTGCCTCACGGACTAGCGGGAGGGCGGGCGAGCAGTACTTC
TRBJ2-4 | TRBV4-1 | NA | NA | CASSQENRVVTKNIQYF | TGCGCCAGCAGCCAGGAAAACAGGGTGGTGACCAAAAACATTCAGTACTTC
TRBJ1-1 | TRBV19 | NA | NA | CASSIALLRGQVNTEAFF | TGTGCCAGTAGTATAGCCCTTTTGAGGGGACAAGTTAACACTGAAGCTTTCTTT
TRBJ1-4 | TRBV10-3 | NA | NA | CAIRKTGQGEKLFF | TGTGCCATCAGGAAGACAGGTCAGGGAGAAAAACTGTTTTTT
TRBJ2-7 | TRBV4-1 | NA | NA | CASSHVGTINSYEQYF | TGCGCCAGCAGCCACGTAGGGACCATCAATTCCTACGAGCAGTACTTC
TRBJ1-1 | TRBV28 | NA | NA | CASSLKGSGNTEAFF | TGTGCCAGCAGTTTAAAAGGTTCGGGGAACACTGAAGCTTTCTTT
TRBJ2-7 | TRBV11-2 | NA | NA | CASSNPTDYEQYF | TGTGCCAGCAGCAACCCGACAGACTACGAGCAGTACTTC
TRBJ2-1 | TRBV6-5 | NA | NA | CASRRRGSSYNEQFF | TGTGCCAGCAGACGCAGGGGTAGCTCCTACAATGAGCAGTTCTTC
TRBJ1-5 | TRBV28 | NA | NA | CASSLEWVQPQHF | TGTGCCAGCAGTTTAGAGTGGGTTCAGCCCCAGCATTTT
TRBJ1-3 | TRBV28 | NA | TRBD1 | CASSSGQDSGNTIYF | TGTGCCAGCAGTTCCGGACAGGACTCTGGAAACACCATATATTTT
TRBJ2-7 | TRBV5-1 | NA | NA | CASSAAGSYEQYF | TGCGCCAGCAGCGCCGCCGGATCCTACGAGCAGTACTTC
TRBJ1-1 | TRBV6-6 | NA | TRBD1 | CASSTEGAQNTEAFF | TGTGCCAGCAGCACTGAGGGGGCGCAAAACACTGAAGCTTTCTTT
TRBJ2-4 | TRBV23-1 | NA | NA | CASSQSTVDFRGRVAKNIQYF | TGCGCCAGCAGTCAATCGACAGTAGATTTCAGGGGCAGGGTGGCCAAAAACATTCAGTACTTC
TRBJ1-2 | TRBV30 | NA | NA | CAWSIRRGYTF | TGTGCCTGGAGTATCCGCAGGGGCTACACCTTC
TRBJ2-3 | TRBV25-1 | NA | NA | CASSGSGSDTQYF | TGTGCCAGCAGTGGGTCAGGGTCAGATACGCAGTATTTT
TRBJ2-1 | TRBV27 | NA | NA | CASSPWTGNNEQFF | TGTGCCAGCAGTCCCTGGACCGGAAATAATGAGCAGTTCTTC
TRBJ2-3 | TRBV28 | NA | NA | CASSLRALSTDTQYF | TGTGCCAGCAGTTTAAGGGCCTTAAGCACAGATACGCAGTATTTT
TRBJ1-5 | TRBV28 | NA | NA | CASSPYIGAQPQHF | TGTGCCAGCAGTCCTTATATTGGTGCTCAGCCCCAGCATTTT
TRBJ2-3 | TRBV18 | once | TRBD1 | CASSQGTGRHDTQYF | TGTGCCAGCTCACAGGGGACAGGGAGGCACGATACGCAGTATTTT
TRBJ2-5 | TRBV23-1 | NA | TRBD1 | CASSQAGQAYQETQYF | TGCGCCAGCAGTCAAGCCGGACAGGCGTACCAAGAGACCCAGTACTTC
TRBJ2-7 | TRBV14 | few | NA | CASSPLRRGAYEQYF | TGTGCCAGCAGCCCGCTAAGGAGAGGAGCCTACGAGCAGTACTTC
TRBJ1-4 | TRBV6-5 | NA | NA | CASGNEKLFF | TGTGCCAGCGGTAATGAAAAACTGTTTTTT
TRBJ1-1 | TRBV19 | NA | NA | CASSPRPLGSEAFF | TGTGCCAGTAGCCCCAGGCCGCTCGGCTCTGAAGCTTTCTTT
TRBJ2-7 | TRBV6-7 | once | NA | CASSYVLGEQYF | TGTGCCAGCAGTTATGTCTTGGGCGAGCAGTACTTC
TRBJ2-1 | TRBV30 | NA | NA | CAWKSGYEQFF | TGTGCCTGGAAGTCGGGGTATGAGCAGTTCTTC
TRBJ2-1 | TRBV5-5 | NA | NA | CASSLFSRNEQFF | TGTGCCAGCAGCTTGTTCAGCCGCAATGAGCAGTTCTTC
TRBJ2-3 | TRBV28 | NA | TRBD2 | CASSSGAGVTDTQYF | TGTGCCAGCAGTTCGGGAGCGGGAGTGACAGATACGCAGTATTTT
TRBJ1-1 | TRBV19 | NA | NA | CASSMSGHRLNTEAFF | TGTGCCAGTAGTATGTCGGGACACCGATTGAACACTGAAGCTTTCTTT
TRBJ2-3 | TRBV18 | NA | NA | CASSPSGLTDTQYF | TGTGCCAGCTCACCTAGCGGACTCACAGATACGCAGTATTTT
TRBJ2-7 | TRBV6-1 | NA | NA | CASSEVWGQYEQYF | TGTGCCAGCAGTGAAGTTTGGGGTCAGTACGAGCAGTACTTC
TRBJ1-4 | TRBV5-1 | NA | NA | CASSLGATNEKLFF | TGCGCCAGCAGCTTGGGGGCAACTAATGAAAAACTGTTTTTT